This paragraph covers one T cell receptor (beta chain) sequence. Its antigen remains unidentified. Base qualities are missing; no much larger clone stands one base away. Donors were healthy HIV-negative adults with no recently reported acute infections or vaccinations. Only Caucasian adults living in Nashville, Tennessee, USA were represented among the donors. CD4+ T cells were enriched through magnetic negative selection, after which naive cells were positively selected on CD45RA and the remaining negative fraction served as the memory subset. Blood was collected by leukapheresis, and PBMCs were isolated by Ficoll-Histopaque density gradient centrifugation and then cryopreserved in liquid nitrogen vapor phase. Analytical flow cytometry was used to check the purity and quantity of every magnetically sorted T cell population. Genomic DNA was isolated from each sorted fraction and quantified by UV absorbance on a Nanodrop 2000c.

Using the deep immunoSEQ assay, TCR CDR3 regions were amplified from genomic DNA by multiplex PCR. Extracted genomic DNA from each cell subset was spread evenly across all wells of several immunoSEQ 96-well plates, with each plate serving as a replicate. For sorted subsets, roughly 200 ng of genomic DNA, equivalent to roughly 33,000 T cell genomes, went into each replicate PCR. Purified libraries were measured with a Qubit 3.0 fluorometer, size-checked on a Bioanalyzer 2100, and measured again with the KAPA Library Quantification kit. Each immunoSEQ 96-well plate was sequenced on its own single-read 150-cycle Illumina NextSeq 550 flow cell. Processing in the source paper ran as follows. Because only junctional sequences without quality scores were contained in the immunoSEQ output, filtering matching that applied to full-length reads could not be performed. To assign V/J genes and CDR3, sequences were annotated using PyIR, a Python wrapper for IgBLAST v1.9, with IMGT germline references. Reads with weak V/J assignments (E-value above 1e-6), missing CDR3, stop codons, out-of-frame junctions, or ambiguous translated residues were removed. A V3J clonotype was defined by an identical inferred V gene, J gene, and CDR3 amino acid sequence. The percentage overlap between two repertoires was calculated by dividing the number of shared unique clonotypes by the size of the smaller repertoire. RTK rarefaction, the Chao1 estimator, and Recon v2.1 estimates of unobserved clonotypes were used to assess repertoire richness. For all TCRbeta clonotypes obtained by the gDNA method from a few donors, generation probabilities were computed with OLGA. Drawn from immuneACCESS, this table holds only the in-frame rearrangements with V and J called that TCRdb kept. Clones are partly lost; checked studies trace under half to an unresolved V gene and leave the rest unexplained. V and J calls and clone size follow that table, whereas D and trimming were derived from the DNA. Within this sample are 640,000 or so clones, with around 72% of them counted one time only. Of the sample, under 2% is held by the ten largest clones.

The sample belongs to a study of shared clonotypes between healthy human individuals (dated by TCRdb to about 2020). As for the study more broadly: The cohort comprised a couple of women and a few men aged 18 to 49 years. For each donor, CD4 naive and CD4 memory were each run on three plates, CD8 naive on two plates, and CD8 memory on one plate. The study deeply sequenced blood TCR repertoires of about 5 healthy adults to estimate repertoire size and the extent of clonotype sharing between individuals. To increase sequencing depth and limit assay-specific biases, different laboratories used diverse techniques to prepare libraries and sequence TCR repertoires. Between about 0.9 and 9 billion PBMCs per donor were obtained by leukapheresis. Broader findings and caveats from the paper: Larger estimated clonotype richness was generally found for naive subsets than for memory subsets. Compared with non-shared clonotypes, clonotypes shared by all four sorted-subset donors had higher generation probabilities. Incomplete sequencing was indicated by rarefaction of sorted-subset datasets, despite the large sequencing depth. Pairwise subsampling led to the expectation that sequencing depth would affect the degree of clonotype sharing among donors. Because the study included only a small number of donors, the genetic and exposure-history diversity represented was limited. Sampling was limited to blood, and TCR repertoires in tissue likely differ from TCR repertoires in blood. Across a handful of donors, about 5% of naive CD4, roughly 3.5% of naive CD8, roughly 2.2% of memory CD4, and roughly 0.4% of memory CD8 clonotypes were shared.

Trimmed from V: 8 bases; trimmed from J: 1 base; junction bases lacking a gene match: 9. CDR1 is given as SNHLY and CDR2 as FYNNEI, both from the germline V gene. Including cysteine and phenylalanine, the CDR3 has 15 amino acids. Just CDR3 DNA is preserved here, 45 bases in frame from base 1. The V gene is TRBV2 and the J gene is TRBJ1-1, with 8 central nucleotides matching TRBD1. The sequencing sample was made of memory CD4+ T cells sorted from blood. Read against the paper, the sample's cell subset or site label means: CD45RA-negative fraction. The receptor was derived from a woman aged 25 to 39 in good health. The CDR3 in this case is CASVSRDRTNTEAFF. The nucleotides are TGTGCCAGCGTCAGTCGGGACAGGACGAACACTGAAGCTTTCTTT.